The T cell receptor (beta chain) described here comes from a study of identical twins. Findings and limits, study-wide: In zero-insertion analyses, partial confounding could arise from invariant MAIT and iNKT cells. Compared with unrelated sharing, twin-shared out-of-frame alpha sequences had more low-probability sequences.

No donor was unhealthy or non-Caucasian. The V gene lost 6 bases and the J gene lost 0 bases, with 9 bases spanning the gap. The germline V gene encodes CDR1 MNHNS and CDR2 SASEGT. This CDR3 has 15 amino acids. TCRdb itself ran the 5' RACE reads through MiXCR, one entry per CDR3 protein. The repertoire holds 200,000 to 250,000 distinct CDR3 sequences, with 6% to 9% as singletons. This clonotype was recorded many times. Its antigen is unknown. Another study also made use of these data, one on yellow fever vaccine responses in identical twins. From that second work: On the reported evidence, twins' vaccine T cell responses seemed partly convergent and partly personalized.

This TCR was sampled from a woman aged 18-30 years in good health. V usage is TRBV6-1 and J usage is TRBJ2-6, with D maybe TRBD1 (5 bases). The sample consisted of memory (CD45RO+) T cells sorted from blood. The CDR3 spells CASSLDISGANVLTF. The CDR3 region has the DNA TGTGCCAGCAGCCTGGACATCTCTGGGGCCAACGTCCTGACTTTC.